Given below is one T cell receptor (beta chain) in context. The PBMCs studied were ones that came from 10 ml fresh peripheral blood. Germline V gene sequence: CDR1 SGHRS, CDR2 YFSETQ. V was trimmed by 5 bases and J by 6 bases, leaving 9 bases between them. CDR3 length: 11 residues. This specimen comes from a study of T cells in Graves' hyperthyroidism and ophthalmopathy. RNA transcripts yielded amplified TCR beta CDR3 regions. A set of HTBI primers served as the primers for a first-round RT-PCR of the TCR CDR3. TCRdb passed the multiplex PCR reads through MiXCR, listing each CDR3 protein once. The repertoire holds hundreds of thousands of distinct CDR3 sequences, roughly 21% seen once, with 47% in the top ten.

This clonotype was sampled from a middle-aged man with Graves' ophthalmopathy. This rearrangement joins TRBV5-1 to TRBJ2-7; D gene unclear. The sequenced sample consisted of blood. The chain's CDR3 is CASRELTEQYF. The CDR3 bases are TGCGCCAGCAGGGAATTGACCGAGCAGTACTTC.